Sequencing of this TCR beta chain was carried out in a study of read filtering for tumor transcriptome and immune sequencing. Study summary: Patients were around 17 male and around 13 female, mean age 65.9 years, range roughly 47 to 85. R-ISS stage counts were roughly 8 for I, roughly 15 for II, 6 or 7 for III. DNase treatment preceded whole-transcriptome library preparation. Study-level results: RNA-seq captured clonotypes less deeply and reliably than IR-seq.

About this clonotype: Antigen specificity is unknown.

This library used about 360 ng RNA and molecular barcoded adaptors spanning alpha/delta and beta/gamma chains. Via MiXCR, TCRdb re-called the reads, giving one row per CDR3 protein. The data contain tens of thousands of distinct CDR3 sequences, around 18% of them singletons. Sequencing was done on a sample of a population of CD138-negative cells sorted from bone marrow. The source is a donor older than 35 with multiple myeloma.

Written as DNA, the CDR3 is TGCAGTCTTGACAGGGGCACAGATACGCAGTATTTT. Residues: CSLDRGTDTQYF. The V call is TRBV20-1, the J call TRBJ2-3, with 7 bases fitting TRBD1. Trimming removed 8 bases from V and 1 base from J; junction bases left unmatched: 3. CDR3 size: 12 residues. CDR1 is DFQATT and CDR2 is SNEGSKA in the germline V gene (reference sequence).